The 29 T cell receptor beta chains presented below share a single source sample, sequenced in a study of cytomegalovirus exposure and HLA in healthy donors. Both 60 Vbeta primers and 13 Jbeta primers went into the PCR. This table comes from immunoSEQ multiplex PCR, and its TCRdb copy is limited to in-frame clones, with some not included. This sample's table reports roughly 120,000 clones. The source material was PBMCs. Source of these receptors: a man younger than 30 in good health and CMV-seronegative.

The chain carries TRBV28 and TRBJ2-3; possible D gene TRBD2, 6 bases. Looked up from germline, CDR1 is MDHEN and CDR2 is SYDVKM. Trimming took 3 bases from V and 4 from J, leaving 23 bases between them. The CDR3 runs to 18 residues. CDR3 amino acids: CASSFGETSPVVADTQYF. In DNA form, the CDR3 reads TGTGCCAGCAGTTTTGGTGAGACTAGTCCTGTCGTCGCAGATACGCAGTATTTT.

V usage is TRBV10-2 and J usage is TRBJ2-2, with 7 bases fitting TRBD2. The length of the CDR3 is 16 residues. Trimming removed 3 bases from V and 1 base from J; junction bases left unmatched: 5. CDR1 is WSHSY and CDR2 is SAAADI in the germline V gene. CDR3 amino acids: CASSDGLAENTGELFF. In nucleotides, the CDR3 is TGCGCCAGCAGTGATGGCCTAGCGGAGAACACCGGGGAGCTGTTTTTT.

The gene calls are TRBV5-8 and TRBJ1-6, with unresolved D. V was trimmed by 0 bases and J by 13 bases, leaving 14 bases between them. The germline V gene has CDR1 SGHTS and CDR2 YDEGEE. This CDR3 is built from 14 residues. CDR3 region: CASSLGSNLPPLHF. The CDR3 DNA sequence: TGTGCCAGCAGCTTGGGATCAAACCTACCCCCCCTCCACTTT.

V and J are TRBV7-6 and TRBJ2-1; 8 bases fit TRBD2. Trimming removed 5 bases from V and 1 base from J; junction bases left unmatched: 7. There are 16 residues in the CDR3. In germline, CDR1 is SGHVS, CDR2 FNYEAQ. CDR3 loop: CASSALAGLSYNEQFF. The CDR3 DNA reads as TGTGCCAGCAGCGCCCTAGCGGGCCTTTCCTACAATGAGCAGTTCTTC.

This sequence joins TRBV19 and TRBJ1-4; no firm D call. The length of the CDR3 is 12 residues. Germline V gene data show CDR1 as LNHDA and CDR2 as SQIVND (reference sequence). Deletions cut 6 bases from V and 7 bases from J, with 9 bases between. CDR3 in DNA: TGTGCCAGTAGAGAGGATGCTGAAAAACTGTTTTTT. Translation: CASREDAEKLFF. Full variable domain (rest looked up from reference TRBV19 and TRBJ1-4): DGGITQSPKYLFRKEGQNVTLSCEQNLNHDAMYWYRQDPGQGLRLIYYSQIVNDFQKGDIAEGYSVSREKKESFPLTVTSAQKNPTAFYLCASREDAEKLFFGSGTQLSVL.

The chain recombines TRBV4-1 with TRBJ2-7; TRBD2 matches at 10 bases. The CDR3 consists of 15 residues. V lost 6 bases to trimming and J lost 1 base; unmatched junction nucleotides: 6. Germline V gene data show CDR1 as MGHRA and CDR2 as YSYEKL. Written as DNA, the CDR3 is TGCGCCAGCAGTGCCCCGACTAGCGGGTCCTACGAGCAGTACTTC. This translates into CASSAPTSGSYEQYF.

V usage is TRBV6-1 and J usage is TRBJ1-5, with 7 bases lining up with TRBD1. V lost 2 bases and J lost 1; bases outside the gene matches: 5. The CDR3 extends over 16 amino acids. In germline, CDR1 is MNHNS, CDR2 SASEGT. CDR3 region: CASSETGTVSNQPQHF. The CDR3 DNA reads TGTGCCAGCAGTGAAACTGGGACAGTCAGCAATCAGCCCCAGCATTTT.

The gene calls are TRBV7-9 and TRBJ2-1; possible D gene TRBD2, 6 bases. Trimming shortened V by 2 bases and J by 7 bases, and 27 bases separated the two germline ends. CDR1 is SEHNR, CDR2 FQNEAQ, per germline (reference sequence). There are 19 residues in the CDR3. CDR3 protein: CASSLFPPGVIHSENEQFF. The CDR3 region has the DNA TGTGCCAGCAGCTTATTTCCCCCGGGGGTAATTCATTCTGAAAATGAGCAGTTCTTC. The entire variable domain, with the rest obtained from reference TRBV7-9 and TRBJ2-1, is as follows: DTGVSQNPRHKITKRGQNVTFRCDPISEHNRLYWYRQTLGQGPEFLTYFQNEAQLEKSRLLSDRFSAERPKGSFSTLEIQRTEQGDSAMYLCASSLFPPGVIHSENEQFFGPGTRLTVL.

V usage is TRBV18 and J usage is TRBJ2-7, with TRBD1 matching 8 bases. Germline loops: CDR1 KGHSH, CDR2 LQKENI. This CDR3 has 15 residues. J lost 0 bases, V lost 3 bases, and 4 bases had no gene match. The CDR3 nucleotides read TGTGCCAGCTCACCGACAGGGGACAGCTCCTACGAGCAGTACTTC. It translates to CASSPTGDSSYEQYF.

This sequence joins TRBV6-5 and TRBJ1-2; perhaps TRBD1 as D (5 bases). The CDR3 is 15 amino acids. The germline V gene encodes CDR1 MNHEY and CDR2 SVGAGI. V lost 0 bases and J lost 0, with 8 bases in between. CDR3 in DNA: TGTGCCAGCAGTTACTCACAGGCTTCTAACTATGGCTACACCTTC. It encodes CASSYSQASNYGYTF.

The chain joins TRBV6-1 to TRBJ2-5; D is ambiguous. The V end lost 9 bases, the J end lost 0 bases, and 11 bases lay between the germline ends. CDR3 size: 13 residues. In germline, CDR1 is MNHNS, CDR2 SASEGT. Here the CDR3 reads CASEGAYQETQYF. CDR3 sequence (DNA): TGTGCCAGTGAAGGAGCCTACCAAGAGACCCAGTACTTC.

The chain carries TRBV19 and TRBJ1-1; tentative D call: TRBD1 (5 bases). The CDR3 is 15 amino acids. V was pared by 4 bases and J by 4 bases, with 16 bases between. In germline, CDR1 is LNHDA, CDR2 SQIVND (reference sequence). The CDR3 reads CASSTQGGAFTEAFF. For the CDR3, the DNA is TGTGCCAGTAGTACCCAGGGAGGGGCGTTCACTGAAGCTTTCTTT.

V is TRBV19 and J is TRBJ2-1; maybe TRBD1 (6 bases). Trimming shortened V by 3 bases and J by 9 bases, and 18 bases separated the two germline ends. CDR1 LNHDA and CDR2 SQIVND come from the germline V gene (reference sequence). The CDR3 has 15 amino acids. This chain's CDR3 is CASSIRNTGFGEQFF. Here the CDR3 DNA reads TGTGCCAGTAGTATTAGGAACACAGGGTTCGGTGAGCAGTTCTTC.

The gene calls are TRBV5-4 and TRBJ1-1; 8 bases agree with TRBD1. CDR3 length: 14 residues. The J segment lost 2 bases and the V segment lost 5 bases, leaving 5 bases of the junction unmatched. Germline V CDR1 and CDR2: SGHNT, YYREEE (reference sequence). This CDR3 is CASRRDRINTEAFF. The CDR3 DNA sequence: TGTGCCAGCAGACGGGACAGGATAAACACTGAAGCTTTCTTT.

The CDR3 region has the DNA TGTGCCAGCAGGCTTCAGGGGAGAGAGACCCAGTACTTC. It encodes CASRLQGRETQYF. The chain combines TRBV6-6 with TRBJ2-5, with a weak D call TRBD1 (6 bases). Germline loops: CDR1 MNHNY, CDR2 SVGAGI (reference sequence). V lost 6 bases to trimming and J lost 4 bases, with 12 bases between them. CDR3 length equals 13 residues.

The rearrangement uses TRBV18 and TRBJ1-1; D not certain. V was cut by 6 bases and J by 1 base, with 15 bases left in between. Germline values: CDR1 KGHSH, CDR2 LQKENI. This CDR3 has 15 residues. The CDR3 reads CASSGRPLGNTEAFF. The CDR3 bases are TGTGCCAGCTCGGGGAGACCCTTGGGGAACACTGAAGCTTTCTTT.

The chain has TRBV6-5 and TRBJ1-5; TRBD1 matches at 9 bases. CDR3 length equals 12 residues. Losses at the gene ends were 11 bases for V and 9 bases for J; bases not matched to a gene: 8. CDR1 is MNHEY, CDR2 SVGAGI, per germline. The DNA for the CDR3 is TGTGCCGCAGGACAGGGGTTAATGCCCCAGCATTTT. Its translation: CAAGQGLMPQHF.

The chain is built from TRBV25-1 and TRBJ2-5, with 7 nucleotides matching TRBD1. CDR1 is MGHDK, CDR2 SYGVNS, per germline. V gave up 8 bases and J gave up 5 bases; unmatched junction bases: 8. CDR3 size: 13 residues. The CDR3 coding sequence is TGTGCCAGCCTCGACAGGGTAGGGGAGACCCAGTACTTC. Protein: CASLDRVGETQYF.

Written as DNA, the CDR3 is TGTGCCATCAGTTATAGCAATCAGCCCCAGCATTTT. It translates to CAISYSNQPQHF. This chain connects TRBV10-3 to TRBJ1-5; no reliable D call. Trimming left V 5 bases short and J 0 bases short, with 2 bases between. The CDR3 contains 12 residues. In germline, CDR1 is ENHRY, CDR2 SYGVKD.

The V call is TRBV21-1, the J call TRBJ1-2; TRBD1 reflects the table's D call only, with no check against the DNA. TRBV21-1 is deemed a pseudogene. The CDR3 runs to 15 residues. In DNA, the CDR3 is TGTGCCAGCAGCCGACGGACAGGAACCCCCTATGGCTACACCTTC. It is translated as CASSRRTGTPYGYTF.

J is TRBJ1-1 and V is TRBV19; D is perhaps TRBD1 (6 bases). Germline V gene sequence: CDR1 LNHDA, CDR2 SQIVND (reference sequence). Trimming cost V 6 bases and J 3 bases, with 17 bases left between them. CDR3 length: 15 amino acids. CDR3 in amino acids: CASSRIGQSDTEAFF. Here the CDR3 DNA reads TGTGCCAGTAGCCGAATAGGACAGTCAGACACTGAAGCTTTCTTT.

The chain carries TRBV11-2 and TRBJ1-5; D unresolved. The V gene's germline CDR1 is SGHAT and CDR2 FQNNGV. The CDR3 runs to 14 residues. The ends were cut back, 0 bases at V and 6 bases at J, with 9 bases in the middle. The CDR3 DNA reads TGTGCCAGCAGCTTAGAGCGAAACGGTCAGCCCCAGCATTTT. It yields the protein CASSLERNGQPQHF.

The chain has TRBV6-4 and TRBJ2-3; a weak D match, TRBD1 (5 bases). CDR3 length: 15 residues. Trimming stripped 4 bases from V and 0 bases from J, with 11 bases between. CDR1 is MRHNA and CDR2 is SNTAGT in the germline V gene. Here the CDR3 DNA reads TGTGCCAGCAGTGGGAAGGGGTTTAGCACAGATACGCAGTATTTT. It codes for CASSGKGFSTDTQYF.

The chain joins TRBV19 to TRBJ1-2; perhaps TRBD1 as D (6 bases). The V end was cut by 4 bases, the J end by 4 bases, with 16 bases between. Germline assignment: CDR1 LNHDA and CDR2 SQIVND (reference sequence). This CDR3 contains 15 residues. CDR3 protein: CASSSPGQNTYGYTF. CDR3 in DNA: TGTGCCAGTAGTAGCCCAGGACAGAACACCTATGGCTACACCTTC.

The chain is built from TRBV30 and TRBJ1-1, with D possibly being TRBD1 (5 bases). The V end was cut by 5 bases, the J end by 4 bases, with 8 bases between. CDR1 and CDR2 from the germline V gene are GTSNPN and SVGIG (reference sequence). CDR3 length equals 11 residues. DNA for the CDR3: TGTGCCTGGCGTAGGGGCACTGAAGCTTTCTTT. It specifies CAWRRGTEAFF.

The V and J genes are TRBV7-9 and TRBJ1-1; D is unclear. The germline V gene encodes CDR1 SEHNR and CDR2 FQNEAQ (reference sequence). The CDR3 has 14 residues. V was cut by 9 bases and J by 2 bases, with 16 bases left in between. CDR3 amino acids: CARSREGVNTEAFF. CDR3 bases: TGTGCCAGGAGCCGCGAGGGAGTAAACACTGAAGCTTTCTTT. Supplemented by reference TRBV7-9 and TRBJ1-1, the full variable domain reads DTGVSQNPRHKITKRGQNVTFRCDPISEHNRLYWYRQTLGQGPEFLTYFQNEAQLEKSRLLSDRFSAERPKGSFSTLEIQRTEQGDSAMYLCARSREGVNTEAFFGQGTRLTVV.

The chain is built from TRBV5-1 and TRBJ2-3; 7 bases line up with TRBD2. The germline V gene has CDR1 SGHRS and CDR2 YFSETQ. Germline trimming cut 0 bases from V and 2 bases from J; bases unmatched to any gene: 9. The CDR3 has 17 residues. CDR3 nucleotides: TGCGCCAGCAGCTTGGCCCGGTTAGCGGGCGTCACAGATACGCAGTATTTT. Translation gives CASSLARLAGVTDTQYF.

The chain has TRBV6-1 and TRBJ2-7; 9 nucleotides line up with TRBD2. The V and J ends lost 8 bases and 7 bases, in that order; junction bases with no gene match: 12. Per the germline V gene, CDR1 is MNHNS and CDR2 is SASEGT. The length of the CDR3 is 14 residues. The CDR3 region has the DNA TGTGCCAGCGGACGGACTAGCGCGGAAAATGAGCAGTACTTC. The encoded protein is CASGRTSAENEQYF.

This chain uses TRBV12-5 with TRBJ2-1, with 7 bases matching TRBD1. CDR1 is LGHNT and CDR2 is FRNRAP in the germline V gene. V shed 4 bases and J 11 bases; nucleotides not matched to a gene: 8. This CDR3 has 13 amino acids. The CDR3 is CASGSTTGTQQFF. DNA of the CDR3: TGTGCTAGTGGTTCTACGACAGGGACCCAGCAGTTCTTC.